Sequencing of this T cell receptor (beta chain) was carried out in a study of cytomegalovirus exposure and HLA in healthy donors. General observations from the study: What was likely a sequencing artifact was a cluster of highly shared sequence variants.

Concerning this clone itself: What it binds is not known.

The primer mix had 60 Vbeta and 13 Jbeta primers. Clones were read by immunoSEQ multiplex PCR, and TCRdb kept only the in-frame ones, dropping some. The repertoire holds around 150,000 clones, with about four fifths as singletons. Per the germline V gene, CDR1 is SGHVS and CDR2 is FQNEAQ. V was pared by 5 bases and J by 6 bases, with 8 bases of the junction left unmatched. This CDR3 comprises 14 residues. The sequenced material came from PBMCs. The chain is built from TRBV7-8 and TRBJ1-2, with TRBD1 matching over 8 bases. This sequence was found in a male donor in good health and CMV-seronegative. CDR3 bases: TGTGCCAGCAGCCCAATGACAGGGGAGGATGGCTACACCTTC. Protein product: CASSPMTGEDGYTF.